The 10 T cell receptor beta chains in this list originate from one sample, sequenced in a study of blood T cell repertoires in COVID-19. Produced via immunoSEQ multiplex PCR; TCRdb's table is partial and in-frame only. The sample yields around 60,000 clones, 86% seen once. Sequencing was performed on peripheral blood. All receptors come from a woman over 75 with acute or convalescent COVID-19.

This clone has only one observation. This sequence joins TRBV3-1 (or the pseudogene TRBV3-2) and TRBJ2-7, with 8 positions matching TRBD1. CDR1 is LGHDT, CDR2 YNNKEL, per germline (reference sequence). This CDR3 spans 17 amino acids. V lost 2 bases and J lost 2; bases outside the gene matches: 11. The CDR3 protein is CASSQRQDRGRPYEQYF. In DNA form, the CDR3 reads TGTGCCAGCAGCCAACGACAAGACAGGGGTAGGCCCTACGAGCAGTACTTC.

This clone was counted between two and nine times. The chain employs TRBV6-4 and TRBJ2-2, with D possibly being TRBD1 (6 bases). From germline, CDR1 is MRHNA and CDR2 SNTAGT. The CDR3 loop spans 14 amino acids. V lost 5 bases, J lost 6 bases, and 13 bases lay in between. As DNA, the CDR3 is TGTGCCAGCAGTCCTGACAGGCTTGCCGGGGAGCTGTTTTTT. Translation: CASSPDRLAGELFF.

J is TRBJ1-1 and V is TRBV10-3, with TRBD1 matching 7 bases. CDR1 is ENHRY and CDR2 is SYGVKD in the germline V gene. V was clipped by 3 bases and J by 3 bases; unmatched bases: 7. The CDR3 sequence is 15 residues long. The CDR3 sequence: CAISEGGREDTEAFF. Written as DNA, the CDR3 is TGTGCCATCAGTGAAGGGGGCAGGGAAGACACTGAAGCTTTCTTT.

The chain links TRBV18 to TRBJ1-5; TRBD1 is a possible D gene (6 bases). Germline assignment: CDR1 KGHSH and CDR2 LQKENI. The CDR3 has 14 amino acids. V lost 2 bases and J 4 bases, leaving 9 bases between the germline ends. The CDR3: CASSPEQGNQPQHF. DNA for the CDR3: TGTGCCAGCTCACCAGAACAGGGAAATCAGCCCCAGCATTTT.

V is TRBV5-5 and J is TRBJ2-7; 9 bases line up with TRBD2. The CDR3 contains 17 residues. The germline V gene encodes CDR1 SGHKS and CDR2 YYEKEE (reference sequence). Losses at the gene ends were 4 bases for V and 4 bases for J; bases not matched to a gene: 15. The chain's CDR3 is CASSGPLPAGGFYEQYF. For the CDR3, the DNA is TGTGCCAGCAGCGGGCCCCTCCCAGCGGGAGGTTTTTACGAGCAGTACTTC.

This clone has only a few counts. Other DNA sequences in the same sample also yield this CDR3. The rearrangement links TRBV7-2 to TRBJ1-5; D is ambiguous. Trimming removed 0 bases at V and 10 bases at J, with 16 bases between. Germline CDR1 and CDR2: SGHTA and FQGNSA. The CDR3 is 15 residues long. CDR3 in amino acids: CASSLAGGLGIPQHF. CDR3 DNA sequence: TGTGCCAGCAGCTTAGCGGGAGGCCTAGGGATACCCCAGCATTTT.

The chain links TRBV7-2 to TRBJ1-2; possible D gene TRBD1, 6 bases. Germline-derived CDR1 and CDR2 are SGHTA and FQGNSA. CDR3 length: 13 amino acids. Trimming shortened V by 5 bases and J by 5 bases, and 12 bases separated the two germline ends. CDR3 in amino acids: CASSRDNLYGYTF. The CDR3 DNA reads TGTGCCAGCAGCCGGGACAACCTATATGGCTACACCTTC.

The chain combines TRBV7-3 with TRBJ1-1, with D perhaps TRBD1 (5 bases). Trimming shortened V by 1 base and J by 5 bases, and 14 bases separated the two germline ends. This CDR3 region has 15 residues. CDR1 and CDR2 from the germline V gene are SGHTA and FQGTGA. CDR3 nucleotide sequence: TGTGCCAGCAGCTTAAATGCCCTCGGGGGAACTGAAGCTTTCTTT. Amino acid sequence: CASSLNALGGTEAFF.

J is TRBJ1-6 and V is TRBV25-1; D remains unclear. This CDR3 region has 15 residues. Trimming left V 6 bases short and J 7 bases short, with 16 bases between. Germline loops: CDR1 MGHDK, CDR2 SYGVNS. The CDR3 protein is CASSAGGRINSPLHF. CDR3 DNA: TGTGCCAGCAGCGCCGGAGGCAGGATAAATTCACCCCTCCACTTT.

The chain is built from TRBV5-1 and TRBJ1-6; the D gene is possibly TRBD1 (5 bases). The CDR3 contains 15 residues. CDR1 is SGHRS, CDR2 YFSETQ, per germline. Between the trimmed V and J ends, which lost 4 bases and 5 bases, there was a span of 13 bases. The chain's CDR3 is CASSRPTADNSPLHF. The CDR3 region has the DNA TGCGCCAGCAGCAGACCGACAGCCGATAATTCACCCCTCCACTTT.